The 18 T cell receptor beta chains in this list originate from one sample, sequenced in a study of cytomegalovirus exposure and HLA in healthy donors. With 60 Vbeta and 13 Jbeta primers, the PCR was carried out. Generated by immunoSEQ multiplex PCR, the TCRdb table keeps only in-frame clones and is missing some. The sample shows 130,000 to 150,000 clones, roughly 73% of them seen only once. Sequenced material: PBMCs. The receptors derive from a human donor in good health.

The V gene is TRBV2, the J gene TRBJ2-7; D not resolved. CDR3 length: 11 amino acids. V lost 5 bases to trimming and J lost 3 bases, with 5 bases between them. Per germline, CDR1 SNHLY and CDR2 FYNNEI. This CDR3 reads CASSSHYEQYF. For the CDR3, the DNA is TGTGCCAGCAGTTCCCACTACGAGCAGTACTTC.

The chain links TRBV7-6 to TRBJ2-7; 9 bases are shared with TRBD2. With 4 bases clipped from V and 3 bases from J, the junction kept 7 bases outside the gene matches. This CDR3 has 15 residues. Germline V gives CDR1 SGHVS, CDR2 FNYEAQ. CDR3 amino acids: CASSSSSGAGYEQYF. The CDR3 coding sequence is TGTGCCAGCAGCTCCTCTAGCGGGGCGGGCTACGAGCAGTACTTC.

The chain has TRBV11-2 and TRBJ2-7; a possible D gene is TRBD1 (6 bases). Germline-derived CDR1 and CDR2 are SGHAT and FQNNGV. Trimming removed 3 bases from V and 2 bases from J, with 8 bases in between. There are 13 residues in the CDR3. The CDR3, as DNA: TGTGCCAGCAGCTTGAACAGGGCCTACGAGCAGTACTTC. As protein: CASSLNRAYEQYF.

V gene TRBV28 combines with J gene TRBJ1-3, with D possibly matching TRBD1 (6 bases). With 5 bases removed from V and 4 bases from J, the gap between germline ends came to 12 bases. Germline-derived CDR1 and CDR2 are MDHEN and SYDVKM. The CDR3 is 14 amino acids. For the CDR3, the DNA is TGTGCCAGCAGTCAAACAGGGTTAGGAAACACCATATATTTT. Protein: CASSQTGLGNTIYF.

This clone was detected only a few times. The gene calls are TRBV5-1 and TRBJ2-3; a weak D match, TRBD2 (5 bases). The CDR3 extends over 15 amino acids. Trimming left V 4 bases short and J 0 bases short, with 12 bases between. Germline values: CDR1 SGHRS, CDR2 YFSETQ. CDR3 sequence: CASSPGISSTDTQYF. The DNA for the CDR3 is TGCGCCAGCAGCCCGGGGATCTCTAGCACAGATACGCAGTATTTT.

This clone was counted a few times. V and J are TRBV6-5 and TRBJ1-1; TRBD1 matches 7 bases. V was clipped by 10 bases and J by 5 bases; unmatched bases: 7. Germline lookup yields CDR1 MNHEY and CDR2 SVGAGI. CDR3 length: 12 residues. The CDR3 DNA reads TGTGCCACCGCCTCAGGGGGAACTGAAGCTTTCTTT. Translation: CATASGGTEAFF.

The CDR3 region is CASSLSLNTGELFF. CDR3 DNA: TGCGCCAGCAGCTTGAGCCTAAACACCGGGGAGCTGTTTTTT. This chain links TRBV5-1 with TRBJ2-2; D is undetermined. V dropped 1 base and J dropped 2 bases, with 6 bases sitting between them. This CDR3 spans 14 amino acids. Germline lookup yields CDR1 SGHRS and CDR2 YFSETQ.

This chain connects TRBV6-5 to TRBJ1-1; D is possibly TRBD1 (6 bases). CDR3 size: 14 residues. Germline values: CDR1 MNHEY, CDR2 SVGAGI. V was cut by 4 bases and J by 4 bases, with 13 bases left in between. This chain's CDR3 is CASSLQGGGTEAFF. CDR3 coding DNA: TGTGCCAGCAGTTTGCAGGGAGGGGGCACTGAAGCTTTCTTT.

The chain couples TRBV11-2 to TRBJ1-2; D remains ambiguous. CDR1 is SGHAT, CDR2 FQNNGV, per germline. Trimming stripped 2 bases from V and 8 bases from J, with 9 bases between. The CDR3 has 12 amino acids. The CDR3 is CASSLRESGYTF. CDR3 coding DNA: TGTGCCAGCAGCTTAAGGGAGAGCGGCTACACCTTC.

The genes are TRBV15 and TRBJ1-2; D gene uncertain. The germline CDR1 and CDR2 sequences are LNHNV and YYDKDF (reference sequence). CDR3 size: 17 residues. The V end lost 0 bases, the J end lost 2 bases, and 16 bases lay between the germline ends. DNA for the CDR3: TGTGCCACCAGCAGAGATCGGTCGGCAGGAACAAACTATGGCTACACCTTC. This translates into CATSRDRSAGTNYGYTF.

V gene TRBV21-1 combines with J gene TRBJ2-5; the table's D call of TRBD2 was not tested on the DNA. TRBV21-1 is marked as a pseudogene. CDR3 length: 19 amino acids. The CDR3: CASSKEGERAGGLQETQYF. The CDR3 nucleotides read TGTGCCAGCAGCAAAGAGGGGGAGAGAGCGGGGGGGCTCCAAGAGACCCAGTACTTC.

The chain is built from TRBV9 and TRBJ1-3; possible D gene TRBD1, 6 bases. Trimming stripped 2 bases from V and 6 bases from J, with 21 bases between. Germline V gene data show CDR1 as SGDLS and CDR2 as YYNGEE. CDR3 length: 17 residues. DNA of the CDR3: TGTGCCAGCAGCGTGGGATTAGGCACAGGGAGGGCAAACACCATATATTTT. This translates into CASSVGLGTGRANTIYF.

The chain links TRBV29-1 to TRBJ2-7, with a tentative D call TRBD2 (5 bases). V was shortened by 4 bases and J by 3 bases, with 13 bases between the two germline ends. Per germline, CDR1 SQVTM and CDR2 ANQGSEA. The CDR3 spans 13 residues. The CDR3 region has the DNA TGCAGCGTTGCGTCAAGGAGCGGCTACGAGCAGTACTTC. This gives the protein CSVASRSGYEQYF.

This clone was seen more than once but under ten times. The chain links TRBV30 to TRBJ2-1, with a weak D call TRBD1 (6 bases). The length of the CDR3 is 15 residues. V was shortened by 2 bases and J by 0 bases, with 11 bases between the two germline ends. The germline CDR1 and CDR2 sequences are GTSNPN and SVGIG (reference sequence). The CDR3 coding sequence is TGTGCCTGGAGTTCCGACAGGAGCTCCTACAATGAGCAGTTCTTC. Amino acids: CAWSSDRSSYNEQFF.

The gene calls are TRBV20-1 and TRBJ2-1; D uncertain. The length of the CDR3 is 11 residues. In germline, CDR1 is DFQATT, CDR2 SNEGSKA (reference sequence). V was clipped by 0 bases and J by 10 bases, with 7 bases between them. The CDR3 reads CSARDLEEQFF. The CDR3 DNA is TGCAGTGCTAGAGATCTGGAGGAGCAGTTCTTC.

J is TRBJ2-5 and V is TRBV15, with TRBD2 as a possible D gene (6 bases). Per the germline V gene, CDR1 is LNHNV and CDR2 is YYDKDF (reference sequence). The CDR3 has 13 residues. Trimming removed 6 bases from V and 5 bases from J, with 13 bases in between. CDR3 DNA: TGTGCCACCAGTCTATGGGCGGGGGAGACCCAGTACTTC. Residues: CATSLWAGETQYF.

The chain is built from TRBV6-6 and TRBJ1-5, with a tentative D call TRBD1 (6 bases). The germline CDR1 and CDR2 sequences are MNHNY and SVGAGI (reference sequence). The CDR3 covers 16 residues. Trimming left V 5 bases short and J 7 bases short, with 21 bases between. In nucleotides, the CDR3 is TGTGCCAGCAGTCCCCCGGGGGGCAGGGGAGAACAGCCCCAGCATTTT. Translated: CASSPPGGRGEQPQHF.

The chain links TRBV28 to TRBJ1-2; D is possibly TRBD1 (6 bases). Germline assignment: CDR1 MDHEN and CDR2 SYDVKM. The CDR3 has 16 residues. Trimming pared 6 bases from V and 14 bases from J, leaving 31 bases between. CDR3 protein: CASSVASGQYTSDGTF. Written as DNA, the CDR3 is TGTGCCAGCAGCGTGGCTTCGGGACAATATACGTCCGACGGGACCTTC.